A selection of T cell receptor beta chains follows, all from one sample in a study of breast tumors, draining lymph nodes, adjacent tissues. TCRdb itself ran the multiplex PCR reads through MiXCR, one entry per CDR3 protein. The table records tens of thousands of distinct CDR3 sequences, roughly 20% of them present only once. The sequencing input was axillary lymph node tissue. These receptor sequences come from a female donor with breast cancer. Some clones in this sample may be carry-over from other donors' samples. The CDR3 runs from the conserved cysteine through the conserved F or W. A D gene is named only where the DNA matches it firmly. Size is omitted from some rows. Given values are once, few, many or a class for expanded clones.

TGCGCCAGCAGCCAAGAAGTGGACACTAACTATGGCTACACCTTC,CASSQEVDTNYGYTF,many,TRBV4-1,TRBJ1-2,NA
TGTGCCAGCAGTTGGACAGGGGTCAATCAGCCCCAGCATTTT,CASSWTGVNQPQHF,NA,TRBV28,TRBJ1-5,TRBD1
TGTGCCATCAGTGAGGGACTAGCGGGAGCGCATGAGCAGTTCTTC,CAISEGLAGAHEQFF,many,TRBV10-3,TRBJ2-1,TRBD2
TGTGCCACCAGCAGAGAAAGACAGGGGGCTAGGGAGACCCAGTACTTC,CATSRERQGARETQYF,many,TRBV15,TRBJ2-5,TRBD1
TGTGCCAGCAGCCAAGTCGGCCACTCTCGGGACTATGGCTACACCTTC,CASSQVGHSRDYGYTF,many,TRBV4-2,TRBJ1-2,NA
TGTGCCAGCAGTTTAAGGGTCCAGCAATCACCCCTCCACTTT,CASSLRVQQSPLHF,NA,TRBV28,TRBJ1-6,NA
TGCGCCAGCAGCCCCAGCAGTGGCAATCAGCCCCAGCATTTT,CASSPSSGNQPQHF,many,TRBV5-1,TRBJ1-5,NA
TGTGCCAGCGGGACAGGGGAAGAGACCCAGTACTTC,CASGTGEETQYF,many,TRBV11-1,TRBJ2-5,TRBD1
TGTGCCAGCAGCTTACGCCCGAAAACCGGGGAGCTGTTTTTT,CASSLRPKTGELFF,many,TRBV7-2,TRBJ2-2,NA
TGTGCCAGCAGCCAAGAACAGGGCGCTCAGCCCCAGCATTTT,CASSQEQGAQPQHF,many,TRBV4-2,TRBJ1-5,NA
TGTGCCAGCAGCCAAGGCCTAGCGGCTAGCACAGATACGCAGTATTTT,CASSQGLAASTDTQYF,few,TRBV3-1,TRBJ2-3,TRBD2
TGCGCCAGCAGCAACGAAGAGACCCAGTACTTC,CASSNEETQYF,many,TRBV5-1,TRBJ2-5,NA
TGCGCCAGCAGTTTTGGGACTTCATGGGGCTACGAGCAGTACTTC,CASSFGTSWGYEQYF,many,TRBV5-1,TRBJ2-7,NA
TGCGCCAGCAGCCAGCCCCCCCCGGGACAGGGGGCGCGGAATGAGCAGTTCTTC,CASSQPPPGQGARNEQFF,NA,TRBV4-3,TRBJ2-1,TRBD1
TGCAGTGCTTCCAGGGGGAATGGCTACACCTTC,CSASRGNGYTF,many,TRBV20-1,TRBJ1-2,TRBD1
TGTGCCAGCTCACGGGGGCAGGCAACCTACAATGAGCAGTTCTTC,CASSRGQATYNEQFF,NA,TRBV18,TRBJ2-1,NA
TGTGCCACCAGTGACCCTAGCGGGGGGCAAGAGACCCAGTACTTC,CATSDPSGGQETQYF,many,TRBV24-1,TRBJ2-5,TRBD2
TGCAGCGTAGGGACAGGGGCGGGCACAGATACGCAGTATTTT,CSVGTGAGTDTQYF,many,TRBV29-1,TRBJ2-3,TRBD1
TGCGCCAGCAGCTTGGATCCGGGGGCGGGATACGAGCAGTACTTC,CASSLDPGAGYEQYF,many,TRBV5-1,TRBJ2-7,NA
TGTGCCTGGAGTGTACTGGGGATGGGTAGGCAGCCCCAGCATTTT,CAWSVLGMGRQPQHF,few,TRBV30,TRBJ1-5,NA
TGCAGTGCTAGAAGTCCCAGCGGGAGGGGGGCTAACACCGGGGAGCTGTTTTTT,CSARSPSGRGANTGELFF,many,TRBV20-1,TRBJ2-2,TRBD2
TGCGCCAGCAGCCCAGAGCGGGCGGCCGATGAGCAGTTCTTC,CASSPERAADEQFF,many,TRBV5-1,TRBJ2-1,NA
TGTGCCAGCAGCTCACAGGGGGCGGGGCGGGGCAACAATGAGCAGTTCTTC,CASSSQGAGRGNNEQFF,many,TRBV7-3,TRBJ2-1,TRBD1
TGTGCCAGCAGCCGGGACTTTACAGATACGCAGTATTTT,CASSRDFTDTQYF,few,TRBV28,TRBJ2-3,NA
TGCAGTGCTAGAGATAGGGAGCCTCCGGGCTATGGCTACACCTTC,CSARDREPPGYGYTF,many,TRBV20-1,TRBJ1-2,NA
TGCGCCAGCAAAAAAGGGGACGGCAATCAGCCCCAGCATTTT,CASKKGDGNQPQHF,many,TRBV5-1,TRBJ1-5,NA
TGTGCCAGCAGCTCTCCCGGGACCCGACGGGGGACCCAGTACTTC,CASSSPGTRRGTQYF,many,TRBV7-8,TRBJ2-5,NA
TGCGCCAGCGCTGGACCTGGCTCCTACGAGCAGTACTTC,CASAGPGSYEQYF,NA,TRBV6-5,TRBJ2-7,NA
TGTGCCAGCAGTTTAGCGCTGGGTCAGCCCCAGCATTTT,CASSLALGQPQHF,many,TRBV12-3/TRBV12-4,TRBJ1-5,NA
TGCGCCAGCAGCCAACGGCTCGAGCAGTACTTC,CASSQRLEQYF,many,TRBV4-3,TRBJ2-7,NA
TGTGCCACAGGACTAGGCCCAGATACGCAGTATTTT,CATGLGPDTQYF,many,TRBV4-2,TRBJ2-3,TRBD2
TGTGCCAGCAGCCATAGTTTACTAGCGGGTATGTCAGATACGCAGTATTTT,CASSHSLLAGMSDTQYF,NA,TRBV7-2,TRBJ2-3,TRBD2
TGCGCCAGCAGCCAGACGACAGGGGGCTACGAGCAGTACTTC,CASSQTTGGYEQYF,many,TRBV5-1,TRBJ2-7,TRBD1
TGTGCCAGCAGTTTTGTGAGGGCCCCCTTTTCCTACAATGAGCAGTTCTTC,CASSFVRAPFSYNEQFF,NA,TRBV27,TRBJ2-1,NA
TGTGCCAGCAGCCAAGTGTCAGATACGCAGTATTTT,CASSQVSDTQYF,many,TRBV3-1,TRBJ2-3,NA
TGTGCCACCAGCATAAATGGCGATACGCAGTATTTT,CATSINGDTQYF,many,TRBV15,TRBJ2-3,NA
TGTGCCACCTCTAGCGGGAGGGCGGATGACACGCAGTATTTT,CATSSGRADDTQYF,many,TRBV10-3,TRBJ2-3,TRBD2
TGCGCCAGCAGCTTGGGACTAGCGGGTGAGGGACTCTACGAGCAGTACTTC,CASSLGLAGEGLYEQYF,many,TRBV5-1,TRBJ2-7,TRBD2
TGTGCCAGCAGCGTAAGACAGCCCCCCTACGAACAGTACTTC,CASSVRQPPYEQYF,NA,TRBV9,TRBJ2-7,NA
TGTGCCAGCAGCCCGCAAAGGGGGCTTGGACCGGCTTCCTACGAGCAGTACTTC,CASSPQRGLGPASYEQYF,NA,TRBV3-1,TRBJ2-7,TRBD1
TGTGCCAGCAGACTCACGGCAGGGGGCGAGCAGTACTTC,CASRLTAGGEQYF,many,TRBV14,TRBJ2-7,TRBD1
TGTGCCAGCAGATACTCCGGGATGGACAATCAGCCCCAGCATTTT,CASRYSGMDNQPQHF,NA,TRBV6-1,TRBJ1-5,NA
TGCGCCAGCAGCCGGGACAGGAACACTGAAGCTTTCTTT,CASSRDRNTEAFF,NA,TRBV5-1,TRBJ1-1,TRBD1
TGTGCCAGCAGCCACAGGGTGTACGAGCAGTACTTC,CASSHRVYEQYF,many,TRBV5-6,TRBJ2-7,NA
TGCAGTGCTAGAGATTCAAGCGGGAGGAGGGTGGGCACCGGGGAGCTGTTTTTT,CSARDSSGRRVGTGELFF,many,TRBV20-1,TRBJ2-2,TRBD2
TGCGCCAGCAGCCAAGTTGAGGTCAGCACAGATACGCAGTATTTT,CASSQVEVSTDTQYF,few,TRBV4-1,TRBJ2-3,NA
TGTGCCAGCAGCGCAGGAGGGGGGTCTGGAAACACCATATATTTT,CASSAGGGSGNTIYF,many,TRBV9,TRBJ1-3,NA
TGTGCCAGCAGCCGAGGCGGGGCCGAAGAGACCCAGTACTTC,CASSRGGAEETQYF,many,TRBV7-2,TRBJ2-5,NA
TGTGCCAGCAGTTATAAGGGGAACGGCTACACCTTC,CASSYKGNGYTF,many,TRBV28,TRBJ1-2,NA
TGTGCCAGCAGAACCAGCGGAGAGGGCACCTACGAGCAGTACTTC,CASRTSGEGTYEQYF,many,TRBV6-1,TRBJ2-7,NA
TGCGCCAGCAGCCAACTACCTGGACAAACGACCGGGGAGCTGTTTTTT,CASSQLPGQTTGELFF,many,TRBV4-3,TRBJ2-2,NA
TGTGCCACCAGCAGAGATCTAGGACAGGCAGAGCAGTACTTC,CATSRDLGQAEQYF,many,TRBV15,TRBJ2-7,TRBD1
TGTGCCAGTAGTTGGACAGGGTTAGGGCAGCCCCAGCATTTT,CASSWTGLGQPQHF,many,TRBV19,TRBJ1-5,TRBD1
TGTAGTGCTAGTTTCCAGGCTGGAGACACCATATATTTT,CSASFQAGDTIYF,NA,TRBV20-1,TRBJ1-3,NA
TGTGCCATCAGTGATGACTATGGCTACACCTTC,CAISDDYGYTF,many,TRBV10-3,TRBJ1-2,NA